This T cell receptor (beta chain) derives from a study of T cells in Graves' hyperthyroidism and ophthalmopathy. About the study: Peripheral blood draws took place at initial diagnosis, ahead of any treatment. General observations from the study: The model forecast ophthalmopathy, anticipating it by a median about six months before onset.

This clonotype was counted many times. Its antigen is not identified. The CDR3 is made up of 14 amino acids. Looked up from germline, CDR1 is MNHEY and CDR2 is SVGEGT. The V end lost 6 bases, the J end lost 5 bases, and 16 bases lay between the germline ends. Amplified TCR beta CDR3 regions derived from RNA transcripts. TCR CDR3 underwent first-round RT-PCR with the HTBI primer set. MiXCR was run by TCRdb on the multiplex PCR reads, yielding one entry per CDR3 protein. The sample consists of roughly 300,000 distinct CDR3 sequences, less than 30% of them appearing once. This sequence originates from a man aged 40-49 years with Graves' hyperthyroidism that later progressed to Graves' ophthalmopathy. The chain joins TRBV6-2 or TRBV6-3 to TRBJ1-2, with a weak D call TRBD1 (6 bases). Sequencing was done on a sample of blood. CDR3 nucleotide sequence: TGTGCCAGCAGCGACTTGACAGGTTTATATGGCTACACCTTC. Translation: CASSDLTGLYGYTF.